A single sample is the source of the 4 T cell receptor beta chains below, sequenced in a study of T cell responses to AZD1222 COVID-19 vaccine. The repertoire was sequenced with immunoSEQ multiplex PCR; TCRdb's copy has only in-frame clones and lacks some. This table holds about 120,000 clones, 90% found once. The starting material was peripheral blood, obtained on day 0 of MenACWY control vaccination. These receptors were obtained from an adult in good health.

The V and J genes are TRBV30 and TRBJ1-5; the D is unclear. The length of the CDR3 is 14 residues. V was trimmed by 0 bases and J by 5 bases, leaving 11 bases between them. CDR1 GTSNPN and CDR2 SVGIG come from the germline V gene (reference sequence). The CDR3 region has the DNA TGTGCCTGGAGTGTCGGTATACGGTATCAGCCCCAGCATTTT. Protein product: CAWSVGIRYQPQHF. The entire variable domain, with the rest obtained from reference TRBV30 and TRBJ1-5, is as follows: SQTIHQWPATLVQPVGSPLSLECTVEGTSNPNLYWYRQAAGRGLQLLFYSVGIGQISSEVPQNLSASRPQDRQFILSSKKLLLSDSGFYLCAWSVGIRYQPQHFGDGTRLSIL.

The rearrangement uses TRBV27 and TRBJ2-3; 7 positions match TRBD2. V lost 3 bases, J lost 2 bases, and 8 bases stayed unmatched. Per germline, CDR1 MNHEY and CDR2 SMNVEV (reference sequence). This CDR3 is built from 16 residues. As DNA, the CDR3 is TGTGCCAGCAGTTTGAGGGCTAGCGGTTACACAGATACGCAGTATTTT. It translates to CASSLRASGYTDTQYF.

The V gene is TRBV28, the J gene TRBJ2-7, with a tentative D call TRBD1 (5 bases). The CDR3 length is 15 residues. Germline values: CDR1 MDHEN, CDR2 SYDVKM. V was pared by 6 bases and J by 0 bases, with 15 bases between. This CDR3 is CASSPPDISSYEQYF. CDR3 nucleotides: TGTGCCAGCAGCCCCCCGGACATAAGCTCCTACGAGCAGTACTTC.

The CDR3 sequence is CASSLFYPTGANSPLHF. CDR3 nucleotides: TGTGCCAGCAGTTTATTCTACCCGACAGGGGCTAATTCACCCCTCCACTTT. The gene calls are TRBV28 and TRBJ1-6; 8 bases agree with TRBD1. The CDR3 has 17 amino acids. In germline, CDR1 is MDHEN, CDR2 SYDVKM. V was pared by 1 base and J by 6 bases, with 8 bases of the junction left unmatched.